Presented here are 27 T cell receptor beta chains from one specimen sequenced in a study of T cell repertoires in cytomegalovirus infection. TCRdb recomputed calls from the reads with MiXCR, one row per CDR3 protein. The table shows approximately 220,000 distinct CDR3 sequences, with 35% to 40% occurring only once. These receptors have no identified antigens. Sequenced here: CD8+ T cells from cultured PBMCs, sampled from culture after CMV antigen stimulation. These receptors were collected from a human donor in good health (CMV status not recorded). Some clones in this sample may be carry-over from other donors' samples.

V and J are TRBV6-8 and TRBJ2-7; D tentatively reads TRBD1 or TRBD2 (5 bases each). The ends were cut back, 5 bases at V and 4 bases at J, with 15 bases in the middle. The CDR3 is made up of 14 amino acids. Germline V gene lookup returns CDR1 MNHGY and CDR2 SAAAGT. The CDR3 spells CASSPRGTRYEQYF. In DNA form, the CDR3 reads TGTGCCAGCAGTCCTAGAGGGACCCGTTACGAGCAGTACTTC.

This chain connects TRBV19 to TRBJ1-6; 10 bases agree with TRBD1. The germline V gene has CDR1 LNHDA and CDR2 SQIVND (reference sequence). Unmatched junction bases numbered 7, after V lost 4 bases and J lost 10 bases. CDR3 length equals 15 residues. CDR3 in amino acids: CASSTRQGARSPLHF. The CDR3 DNA reads as TGTGCCAGTAGTACGAGACAGGGGGCAAGGTCACCCCTCCACTTT.

The chain recombines TRBV28 with TRBJ2-1; maybe TRBD2 (5 bases). The germline gives CDR1 MDHEN, CDR2 SYDVKM. Trimming shortened V by 4 bases and J by 7 bases, and 20 bases separated the two germline ends. This CDR3 comprises 16 residues. The CDR3 spells CASSWRGPPYRNEQFF. The CDR3 DNA is TGTGCCAGCAGTTGGAGAGGGCCCCCCTATCGGAATGAGCAGTTCTTC.

Here the CDR3 reads CASSPAGTSGFYEQFF. The DNA of the CDR3 is TGCGCCAGCAGCCCGGCCGGGACTAGCGGCTTCTATGAGCAGTTCTTC. The chain links TRBV4-1 to TRBJ2-1, with 11 nucleotides matching TRBD2. This CDR3 is built from 16 residues. Germline CDR1 and CDR2: MGHRA and YSYEKL. V lost 4 bases to trimming and J lost 8 bases; unmatched junction nucleotides: 10.

This chain links TRBV2 with TRBJ2-5; 9 bases fit TRBD2. The CDR3 runs to 18 residues. Unmatched junction bases numbered 15, after V lost 3 bases and J lost 4 bases. Germline lookup yields CDR1 SNHLY and CDR2 FYNNEI. This CDR3 is CASSDEGFGSGRLETQYF. CDR3 DNA: TGTGCCAGCAGTGATGAGGGGTTCGGGAGCGGGAGGTTAGAGACCCAGTACTTC.

The sample holds many counts of this clonotype. This chain connects TRBV2 to TRBJ2-1; the D call may be TRBD1 or TRBD2 (5 bases each). Germline V gene sequence: CDR1 SNHLY, CDR2 FYNNEI. This CDR3 comprises 15 residues. V was shortened by 6 bases and J by 6 bases, with 18 bases between the two germline ends. CDR3 in DNA: TGTGCCAGCAGGAAACCGGGACCACCCACCAATGAGCAGTTCTTC. It is translated as CASRKPGPPTNEQFF.

This clonotype was observed a single time. The chain has TRBV4-1 and TRBJ2-7; TRBD1 agrees at 7 bases. Germline-derived CDR1 and CDR2 are MGHRA and YSYEKL. The V gene end was trimmed by 1 base and the J gene end by 2 bases; junction bases not matched to a gene: 5. The CDR3 is 15 amino acids. CDR3 DNA sequence: TGCGCCAGCAGCCAAGGGAGGACAGGAACCTACGAGCAGTACTTC. Its translation is CASSQGRTGTYEQYF.

V usage is TRBV5-6 and J usage is TRBJ2-5; D ambiguous. V gave up 2 bases and J gave up 9 bases, with 11 bases separating them. This CDR3 is 12 amino acids long. The germline V gene has CDR1 SGHDT and CDR2 YYEEEE. The CDR3: CASSFRKDAQYF. The CDR3 nucleotides are TGTGCCAGCAGCTTTAGGAAGGACGCCCAGTACTTC.

This clonotype came up many times. This sequence joins TRBV19 and TRBJ1-5, with 7 bases matching TRBD1. CDR1 and CDR2 from the germline V gene are LNHDA and SQIVND (reference sequence). This CDR3 region has 20 residues. V lost 5 bases, J lost 6 bases, and 25 bases stayed unmatched. The DNA of the CDR3 is TGTGCCAGTAGTCCCGCCGGTGGGGTTCGTTCACAGGGGCTACGTCAGCCCCAGCATTTT. Amino acids: CASSPAGGVRSQGLRQPQHF.

There are a few counts of this clonotype. The V and J genes are TRBV7-9 and TRBJ1-1; D is uncertain. Trimming took 5 bases from V and 6 from J, leaving 13 bases between them. Germline CDR1 reads SEHNR; CDR2 reads FQNEAQ (reference sequence). The CDR3 is 13 residues long. In nucleotides, the CDR3 is TGTGCCAGCAGCCAAGATGGCAGACCTGAAGCTTTCTTT. This gives the protein CASSQDGRPEAFF.

This clonotype has more than one count but fewer than ten. The V gene is TRBV27, the J gene TRBJ2-1, with TRBD2 matching over 14 bases. Germline loops: CDR1 MNHEY, CDR2 SMNVEV (reference sequence). V trimming: 6 bases; J trimming: 6 bases; junction bases outside the gene matches: 10. CDR3 length: 17 residues. Written as DNA, the CDR3 is TGTGCCAGCAGCAGTGGGACTAGCGGGAGTGGTAGCAATGAGCAGTTCTTC. This gives the protein CASSSGTSGSGSNEQFF.

A note on this clonotype: The final CDR3 position lacks the conserved phenylalanine or tryptophan, pointing to a likely read error. CDR3 DNA sequence: TGTGCTAGCAGCTTAGATGCTAGGGGCTCGAACACTGAAGCTTTCTTA. It yields the protein CASSLDARGSNTEAFL. The chain links TRBV7-2 to TRBJ1-1; D may be TRBD1 (5 bases). CDR1 is SGHTA and CDR2 is FQGNSA in the germline V gene. This CDR3 comprises 16 residues.

J is TRBJ2-7 and V is TRBV7-2; D is unresolved. V was pared by 3 bases and J by 6 bases, with 15 bases between. Germline CDR1 is SGHTA and CDR2 is FQGNSA. The CDR3 totals 14 residues. The CDR3 DNA reads as TGTGCCAGCAGCTTCCCACAGTTTGAGGCCGAGCAGTACTTC. Protein sequence: CASSFPQFEAEQYF.

The chain recombines TRBV28 with TRBJ2-7; no clear D gene. The CDR3 has 18 residues. V lost 2 bases to trimming and J lost 0 bases, with 20 bases between them. From germline, CDR1 is MDHEN and CDR2 SYDVKM. CDR3 loop: CASSLRSGYRESSYEQYF. As DNA, the CDR3 is TGTGCCAGCAGTTTAAGATCGGGTTATAGGGAAAGCTCCTACGAGCAGTACTTC.

This clonotype was detected a few times. V is TRBV28 and J is TRBJ2-5, with D tentatively TRBD1 or TRBD2 (5 bases each). Germline CDR1 MDHEN, CDR2 SYDVKM. The CDR3 consists of 15 residues. The V end was cut by 5 bases, the J end by 2 bases, with 15 bases between. The CDR3 is CASSPPGRRQETQYF. In DNA form, the CDR3 reads TGTGCCAGCAGTCCCCCGGGACGGAGACAAGAGACCCAGTACTTC.

The chain joins TRBV9 to TRBJ2-1, with D tentatively TRBD2 (6 bases). V was trimmed by 0 bases and J by 5 bases, leaving 12 bases between them. CDR1 is SGDLS, CDR2 YYNGEE, per germline. The CDR3 has 15 residues. The CDR3 nucleotides read TGTGCCAGCAGCGTAGCCGGAGGCGGGAACAATGAGCAGTTCTTC. Its protein product is CASSVAGGGNNEQFF.

The rearrangement links TRBV5-6 to TRBJ2-7, with TRBD1 matching 8 bases. Germline values: CDR1 SGHDT, CDR2 YYEEEE. This CDR3 spans 14 amino acids. J gave up 3 bases and V 5 bases, and 7 bases lay outside the gene matches. The CDR3 coding sequence is TGTGCCAGCAGGTTTGGGACAGGTCACTACGAGCAGTACTTC. Protein: CASRFGTGHYEQYF.

This clonotype occurred a few times. The rearrangement links TRBV28 to TRBJ1-3; TRBD1 is a possible D gene (5 bases). Germline lookup yields CDR1 MDHEN and CDR2 SYDVKM. The CDR3 runs to 15 residues. V was pared by 4 bases and J by 4 bases, with 14 bases between. The CDR3 region is CASSSGIFAGNTIYF. CDR3 nucleotides: TGTGCCAGCAGTTCAGGGATCTTTGCCGGAAACACCATATATTTT.

This clonotype was observed once. This sequence joins TRBV28 and TRBJ2-7; no definite D call. CDR1 and CDR2 (germline): MDHEN, SYDVKM. The CDR3 has 18 amino acids. Trimming shortened V by 1 base and J by 0 bases, and 19 bases separated the two germline ends. CDR3 in amino acids: CASSLSYRTDTLSYEQYF. In nucleotides, the CDR3 is TGTGCCAGCAGTTTATCCTATCGGACGGATACCCTCTCCTACGAGCAGTACTTC.

This clonotype was detected only once. CDR3 sequence: CASSFSNTEAFF. CDR3 sequence (DNA): TGTGCCAGCAGTTTTAGTAACACTGAAGCTTTCTTT. The V and J genes are TRBV12-3 or TRBV12-4 and TRBJ1-1; D gene unclear. V was clipped by 3 bases and J by 2 bases, with 4 bases between them. CDR3 length: 12 amino acids.

The chain couples TRBV6-1 to TRBJ1-1, with TRBD1 matching 8 bases. This CDR3 has 15 residues. Germline V gives CDR1 MNHNS, CDR2 SASEGT. The trim removed 3 bases at V and 4 bases at J, leaving 7 bases unmatched. The CDR3 coding sequence is TGTGCCAGCAGTGACTGGACAGGGAGTGGCACTGAAGCTTTCTTT. As protein: CASSDWTGSGTEAFF.

V gene TRBV27 combines with J gene TRBJ2-4, with 7 bases fitting TRBD1. Germline V lookup: CDR1 MNHEY, CDR2 SMNVEV (reference sequence). J lost 4 bases, V lost 4 bases, and 4 bases had no gene match. This CDR3 has 14 amino acids. CDR3 DNA sequence: TGTGCCAGCAGTTCCTCAGGGGGAAAAAACATTCAGTACTTC. It yields the protein CASSSSGGKNIQYF.

The chain joins TRBV5-6 to TRBJ1-5; D ambiguous. V was pared by 2 bases and J by 3 bases, with 6 bases between. Germline lookup yields CDR1 SGHDT and CDR2 YYEEEE. The CDR3 is made up of 13 amino acids. CDR3 nucleotides: TGTGCCAGCAGCTTAAAGCACAATCAGCCCCAGCATTTT. It is translated as CASSLKHNQPQHF.

This chain's CDR3 is CASSSRTSGGELFF. CDR3 nucleotide sequence: TGTGCCAGCAGTTCTCGGACTAGCGGCGGGGAGCTGTTTTTT. The chain has TRBV28 and TRBJ2-2; TRBD2 aligns across 10 bases. V trimming: 4 bases; J trimming: 7 bases; junction bases outside the gene matches: 3. The CDR3 has 14 residues. CDR1 is MDHEN and CDR2 is SYDVKM in the germline V gene.

For the CDR3, the DNA is TGTGCCAGCAGCTTCGCAGAGTTGATACAAGAGACCCAGTACTTC. It is translated as CASSFAELIQETQYF. The chain uses TRBV7-9 and TRBJ2-5; D not certain. V dropped 3 bases and J dropped 2 bases, with 13 bases sitting between them. Germline values: CDR1 SEHNR, CDR2 FQNEAQ (reference sequence). The CDR3 runs to 15 residues.

This chain uses TRBV6-6 with TRBJ1-1, with TRBD1 as a possible D gene (5 bases). Germline CDR1 is MNHNY and CDR2 is SVGAGI (reference sequence). This CDR3 is built from 14 residues. V was trimmed by 3 bases and J by 0 bases, leaving 8 bases between them. CDR3 in amino acids: CASSYGTVNTEAFF. The CDR3 region has the DNA TGTGCCAGCAGTTATGGGACGGTGAACACTGAAGCTTTCTTT.

The rearrangement links TRBV7-9 to TRBJ2-1; D gene unclear. This CDR3 is 15 amino acids long. Germline CDR1 SEHNR, CDR2 FQNEAQ (reference sequence). V was pared by 3 bases and J by 6 bases, with 15 bases between. The CDR3 region is CASSFFVGSGNEQFF. CDR3 bases: TGTGCCAGCAGCTTTTTTGTCGGATCCGGCAATGAGCAGTTCTTC. Using reference TRBV7-9 and TRBJ2-1 for the parts outside the CDR3, the full variable domain is DTGVSQNPRHKITKRGQNVTFRCDPISEHNRLYWYRQTLGQGPEFLTYFQNEAQLEKSRLLSDRFSAERPKGSFSTLEIQRTEQGDSAMYLCASSFFVGSGNEQFFGPGTRLTVL.